Below, 13 T cell receptor beta chains from the same sample are listed, as sequenced in a study of T-cell memory formation after mild COVID-19. TCRdb ran MiXCR on the 5' RACE reads and lists one entry per CDR3 protein. The table includes 350,000 to 500,000 distinct CDR3 sequences, more than 20% detected once. The sample taken for sequencing was PBMCs or a T cell subset sorted from them (not recorded which). The receptor source for this set is an adult woman who had mild COVID-19 (a few samples of this study predate the infection). Cell type and time point are not known.

V gene TRBV24-1 combines with J gene TRBJ1-4, with TRBD1 matching 7 bases. V shed 5 bases, J shed 8 bases, and the junction held 4 bases outside the gene matches. Germline CDR1 and CDR2: KGHDR and SFDVKD. The CDR3 covers 13 residues. Here the CDR3 DNA reads TGTGCCACCAGTGGGCGGACAGGCGAAAAACTGTTTTTT. As protein: CATSGRTGEKLFF.

This clonotype was detected only a few times. The J gene is TRBJ1-1, the V gene TRBV5-1; 9 nucleotides match TRBD1. Unmatched junction bases numbered 5, after V lost 0 bases and J lost 5 bases. Germline V lookup: CDR1 SGHRS, CDR2 YFSETQ. This CDR3 has 15 amino acids. The CDR3 region is CASSLGDRGKTEAFF. The CDR3 DNA reads TGCGCCAGCAGCTTGGGAGACAGGGGGAAGACTGAAGCTTTCTTT.

This clonotype turned up a few times. CDR3 in amino acids: CASSVELEETQYF. The CDR3, as DNA: TGTGCCAGCAGCGTAGAACTCGAAGAGACCCAGTACTTC. The genes are TRBV9 and TRBJ2-5, with D unresolved. The V gene's germline CDR1 is SGDLS and CDR2 YYNGEE. Trimming stripped 0 bases from V and 3 bases from J, with 6 bases between. The CDR3 runs 13 residues.

The chain employs TRBV7-9 and TRBJ1-1, with a weak D call TRBD1 (6 bases). Trimming removed 1 base at V and 1 base at J, with 13 bases between. This CDR3 spans 16 amino acids. Germline V gene data show CDR1 as SEHNR and CDR2 as FQNEAQ (reference sequence). CDR3 sequence reads: CASSLGEQGSNTEAFF. In DNA form, the CDR3 reads TGTGCCAGCAGCTTAGGGGAACAGGGATCGAACACTGAAGCTTTCTTT.

The chain links TRBV6-5 to TRBJ2-2; 7 bases align to TRBD1. Per germline, CDR1 MNHEY and CDR2 SVGAGI. This CDR3 has 15 amino acids. V was pared by 6 bases and J by 2 bases, with 6 bases of the junction left unmatched. The DNA of the CDR3 is TGTGCCAGCAGACCGACAGGGACCAACACCGGGGAGCTGTTTTTT. It codes for CASRPTGTNTGELFF.

This clonotype appeared a few times. The chain couples TRBV4-3 to TRBJ2-5, with TRBD2 matching 9 bases. The CDR3 sequence is 18 residues long. Per germline, CDR1 LGHNA and CDR2 YSLEER. V dropped 0 bases and J dropped 2; count of bases not matched to a gene: 10. CDR3 protein: CASSQDRYSGRRQETQYF. The CDR3 region has the DNA TGCGCCAGCAGCCAAGATCGATACAGCGGGAGGCGGCAAGAGACCCAGTACTTC.

This rearrangement joins TRBV6-5 to TRBJ2-7; 10 bases agree with TRBD1. This CDR3 contains 15 residues. J was trimmed by 4 bases and V by 6 bases; bases with no gene match: 9. Per the germline V gene, CDR1 is MNHEY and CDR2 is SVGAGI. CDR3 protein: CASRAGQGVTYEQYF. The CDR3 nucleotides are TGTGCCAGCAGGGCTGGACAGGGGGTTACTTACGAGCAGTACTTC.

The rearrangement uses TRBV2 and TRBJ2-7; 7 positions match TRBD1. This CDR3 is built from 14 residues. The germline V gene encodes CDR1 SNHLY and CDR2 FYNNEI. V lost 4 bases to trimming and J lost 3 bases; unmatched junction nucleotides: 6. CDR3 region: CASSGGRGNYEQYF. Written as DNA, the CDR3 is TGTGCCAGCAGTGGAGGCAGGGGGAACTACGAGCAGTACTTC.

This chain uses TRBV20-1 with TRBJ1-2; possible D gene TRBD1, 5 bases. The CDR3 consists of 12 residues. Trimming removed 2 bases from V and 7 bases from J, with 11 bases in between. The germline V gene has CDR1 DFQATT and CDR2 SNEGSKA (reference sequence). CDR3 region: CSARTAGPGYTF. CDR3 bases: TGCAGTGCTAGAACGGCAGGGCCTGGCTACACCTTC.

CDR3 sequence reads: CASSFDRGNEKLFF. The CDR3 coding sequence is TGTGCCAGCAGCTTCGACAGGGGAAACGAAAAACTGTTTTTT. The genes are TRBV7-9 and TRBJ1-4, with 8 bases identical to TRBD1. The germline CDR1 and CDR2 sequences are SEHNR and FQNEAQ (reference sequence). The CDR3 runs to 14 residues. Trimming at V came to 3 bases and at J to 8 bases, leaving 5 bases not matched to a gene.

The gene calls are TRBV15 and TRBJ2-4, with 8 positions matching TRBD1. The CDR3 spans 18 residues. CDR1 is LNHNV and CDR2 is YYDKDF in the germline V gene (reference sequence). Trimming removed 8 bases from V and 2 bases from J; junction bases left unmatched: 17. CDR3 residues: CATRQRAQGAFTKNIQYF. The CDR3 DNA reads TGTGCCACCCGCCAAAGGGCCCAGGGGGCCTTTACCAAAAACATTCAGTACTTC.

The genes are TRBV28 and TRBJ1-6, with 9 bases identical to TRBD1. J was trimmed by 9 bases and V by 6 bases; bases with no gene match: 6. Germline loops: CDR1 MDHEN, CDR2 SYDVKM. There are 14 residues in the CDR3. CDR3 sequence reads: CASRPGQGTSPLHF. CDR3 coding DNA: TGTGCCAGCAGACCGGGACAGGGCACTTCACCCCTCCACTTT.

The CDR3 spells CASSLGDRGHQETQYF. CDR3 DNA sequence: TGCGCCAGCAGCTTGGGGGACAGGGGTCACCAAGAGACCCAGTACTTC. This sequence joins TRBV5-1 and TRBJ2-5; 10 nucleotides match TRBD1. V trimming: 0 bases; J trimming: 0 bases; junction bases outside the gene matches: 2. CDR3 size: 16 residues. CDR1 is SGHRS, CDR2 YFSETQ, per germline.